Following are 25 T cell receptor beta chains from one sample sequenced in a study of memory CD4+ T cells and cytomegalovirus serostatus. The sort gate was single viable CD3+CD4+CD8-CD45RO+ cells for memory CD4+ T cells. Using immunoSEQ multiplex PCR, the repertoire was profiled, and TCRdb retains in-frame clones only, with some absent. The sample shows over 40,000 clones, roughly four fifths of them seen only once. Sequenced: memory CD4+ T cells from blood. The receptor source for this set is an adult in good health and CMV-seropositive.

This clone was seen once. The chain couples TRBV9 to TRBJ2-1, with TRBD2 matching 8 bases. Trimming took 6 bases from V and 0 from J; bases not matched to a gene: 2. CDR1 and CDR2 from the germline V gene are SGDLS and YYNGEE. The CDR3 loop spans 14 amino acids. The CDR3 bases are TGTGCCAGCACCCGGGGGGGCTCCTACAATGAGCAGTTCTTC. This gives the protein CASTRGGSYNEQFF.

This clone was recorded a few times. The chain links TRBV19 to TRBJ2-7; 7 bases fit TRBD1. Trimming cost V 4 bases and J 7 bases; bases outside gene matches: 10. CDR3 length equals 14 residues. Germline CDR1 is LNHDA and CDR2 is SQIVND (reference sequence). The CDR3 bases are TGTGCCAGTAGTACCGGGGACAGCTACGAAGAGCAGTACTTC. Translating gives CASSTGDSYEEQYF. The variable domain in full, completed from reference TRBV19 and TRBJ2-7, reads DGGITQSPKYLFRKEGQNVTLSCEQNLNHDAMYWYRQDPGQGLRLIYYSQIVNDFQKGDIAEGYSVSREKKESFPLTVTSAQKNPTAFYLCASSTGDSYEEQYFGPGTRLTVT.

The rearrangement uses TRBV18 and TRBJ1-1; D is ambiguous. In germline, CDR1 is KGHSH, CDR2 LQKENI. Trimming took off 2 bases at V and 5 bases at J, with 9 bases between the two ends. This CDR3 comprises 13 residues. The chain's CDR3 is CASSPDLGTEAFF. CDR3 DNA sequence: TGTGCCAGCTCACCAGATTTGGGAACTGAAGCTTTCTTT.

The chain uses TRBV28 and TRBJ2-7, with 8 bases fitting TRBD1. With 5 bases clipped from V and 6 bases from J, the junction kept 9 bases outside the gene matches. Germline values: CDR1 MDHEN, CDR2 SYDVKM. CDR3 length equals 14 residues. CDR3 bases: TGTGCCAGCAGTGCACTGACAGGGGAGGCCGAGCAGTACTTC. It codes for CASSALTGEAEQYF.

This chain joins TRBV19 and TRBJ2-7; TRBD1 matches at 7 bases. The CDR3 extends over 16 amino acids. Germline-derived CDR1 and CDR2 are LNHDA and SQIVND (reference sequence). V lost 5 bases to trimming and J lost 0 bases; unmatched junction nucleotides: 10. CDR3 residues: CASSSSTGAGSYEQYF. CDR3 coding DNA: TGTGCCAGTAGTTCCTCTACAGGGGCGGGCTCCTACGAGCAGTACTTC.

This clone has only one observation. The V call is TRBV4-1, the J call TRBJ1-1; D not certain. V was trimmed by 3 bases and J by 0 bases, leaving 14 bases between them. Germline lookup yields CDR1 MGHRA and CDR2 YSYEKL. The CDR3 loop spans 16 amino acids. CDR3 sequence (DNA): TGCGCCAGCAGCCATCCTCGCCGACGGCTGAACACTGAAGCTTTCTTT. Its protein product is CASSHPRRRLNTEAFF.

This clone was counted a single time. This chain joins TRBV9 and TRBJ1-3; D remains ambiguous. This CDR3 comprises 15 residues. V was cut by 3 bases and J by 0 bases, with 10 bases left in between. Germline CDR1 and CDR2: SGDLS and YYNGEE. The CDR3 sequence: CASSADGSSGNTIYF. The CDR3 bases are TGTGCCAGCAGCGCCGACGGTTCCTCTGGAAACACCATATATTTT.

The rearrangement uses TRBV4-2 and TRBJ2-3; tentative D call: TRBD1 (5 bases). The V and J ends lost 4 bases and 0 bases respectively, with 8 bases between them. This CDR3 is 14 amino acids long. Germline CDR1 reads LGHNA; CDR2 reads YNFKEQ. DNA of the CDR3: TGTGCCAGCAGCCTGGGGCCTAGCACAGATACGCAGTATTTT. Translation: CASSLGPSTDTQYF.

V is TRBV5-4 and J is TRBJ2-3; weak D call: TRBD1 (5 bases). CDR3 length: 14 amino acids. Trimming cost V 2 bases and J 3 bases, with 10 bases left between them. Germline V gene data show CDR1 as SGHNT and CDR2 as YYREEE (reference sequence). The CDR3 loop is CASSLRGPTDTQYF. CDR3 in DNA: TGTGCCAGCAGCTTAAGGGGTCCTACAGATACGCAGTATTTT.

CDR3 in DNA: TGTGCCAGCAGCTTGTTGGACAGGGAGAACACTGAAGCTTTCTTT. Translation: CASSLLDRENTEAFF. The J gene is TRBJ1-1, the V gene TRBV5-4; 8 nucleotides agree with TRBD1. V shed 1 base and J 1 base; nucleotides not matched to a gene: 3. Germline loops: CDR1 SGHNT, CDR2 YYREEE (reference sequence). The CDR3 covers 15 residues.

V is TRBV5-8 and J is TRBJ2-6; D not resolved. The ends were cut back, 0 bases at V and 0 bases at J, with 7 bases in the middle. The germline V gene encodes CDR1 SGHTS and CDR2 YDEGEE. This CDR3 comprises 16 residues. The CDR3 sequence: CASSLGAGSGANVLTF. The CDR3 DNA reads TGTGCCAGCAGCTTGGGCGCAGGCTCTGGGGCCAACGTCCTGACTTTC.

The chain has TRBV6-6 and TRBJ1-4; D not certain. With 6 bases removed from V and 7 bases from J, the gap between germline ends came to 12 bases. Germline CDR1 MNHNY, CDR2 SVGAGI (reference sequence). This CDR3 has 13 amino acids. This chain's CDR3 is CASRRGGAEKLFF. CDR3 DNA sequence: TGTGCCAGCAGGCGAGGAGGTGCTGAAAAACTGTTTTTT.

Only one count was recorded for this clone. The genes are TRBV7-2 and TRBJ1-6, with no clear D. Germline V gene lookup returns CDR1 SGHTA and CDR2 FQGNSA. Trimming stripped 5 bases from V and 5 bases from J, with 10 bases between. This CDR3 comprises 14 residues. CDR3 residues: CASSVSPDNSPLHF. The CDR3 coding sequence is TGTGCCAGCAGCGTAAGCCCCGATAATTCACCCCTCCACTTT.

This chain uses TRBV28 with TRBJ2-7; the D gene is possibly TRBD2 (7 bases). V gave up 3 bases and J gave up 7 bases, with 19 bases separating them. The germline V gene has CDR1 MDHEN and CDR2 SYDVKM. CDR3 length: 15 residues. DNA of the CDR3: TGTGCCAGCAGTTTGGTTGCGGGGGCCACAGTTGAGCAGTACTTC. Its protein is CASSLVAGATVEQYF.

The chain couples TRBV28 to TRBJ1-2; D is ambiguous. CDR1 and CDR2 (germline): MDHEN, SYDVKM. This CDR3 region has 13 residues. Trimming cost V 6 bases and J 9 bases, with 17 bases left between them. The CDR3 DNA follows: TGTGCCAGCAGCCAAACAGTCCGGGAGAGCTACACCTTC. This codes for CASSQTVRESYTF.

The J gene is TRBJ2-3, the V gene TRBV6-5, with TRBD1 matching 7 bases. Germline V gene data show CDR1 as MNHEY and CDR2 as SVGAGI. J gave up 7 bases and V 0 bases, and 7 bases lay outside the gene matches. CDR3 size: 15 residues. In DNA, the CDR3 is TGTGCCAGCAGTTACTCAGAGGGGGCCCCCAATACGCAGTATTTT. It translates to CASSYSEGAPNTQYF.

The chain employs TRBV10-3 and TRBJ2-1; 11 positions match TRBD2. This CDR3 is 16 amino acids long. Germline V gene lookup returns CDR1 ENHRY and CDR2 SYGVKD. J was trimmed by 4 bases and V by 5 bases; bases with no gene match: 7. CDR3 sequence (DNA): TGTGCCATCAGTAATCTAGCGGGGGGCGGGTACAATGAGCAGTTCTTC. It translates to CAISNLAGGGYNEQFF.

This clone was recorded once. V and J are TRBV7-2 and TRBJ2-2, with TRBD1 identical over 8 bases. From germline, CDR1 is SGHTA and CDR2 FQGNSA. The CDR3 consists of 15 residues. Unmatched junction bases numbered 7, after V lost 5 bases and J lost 5 bases. In nucleotides, the CDR3 is TGTGCCAGCAGCCCTCAGGGGGCGCAAACCGGGGAGCTGTTTTTT. Residues: CASSPQGAQTGELFF.

This clone has just one count. The chain recombines TRBV6-5 with TRBJ1-1; D gene ambiguous. The CDR3 totals 14 residues. Per the germline V gene, CDR1 is MNHEY and CDR2 is SVGAGI. V was trimmed by 10 bases and J by 0 bases, leaving 15 bases between them. This CDR3 is CATRLGIMNTEAFF. The DNA for the CDR3 is TGTGCCACCCGTCTCGGCATCATGAACACTGAAGCTTTCTTT.

The chain carries TRBV13 and TRBJ1-2; the match to TRBD1 covers 7 bases. Unmatched junction bases numbered 5, after V lost 4 bases and J lost 3 bases. The CDR3 totals 14 residues. Germline CDR1 and CDR2: PRHDT and FYEKMQ (reference sequence). The CDR3 nucleotides read TGTGCCAGCAGCTACGACAGGGAGGACTATGGCTACACCTTC. Translated: CASSYDREDYGYTF.

In regard to this clone: Other DNA sequences of this sample code for an identical CDR3. The rearrangement joins TRBV5-1 to TRBJ1-3; D gene uncertain. Germline V gene sequence: CDR1 SGHRS, CDR2 YFSETQ. This CDR3 spans 16 amino acids. Trimming took 0 bases from V and 1 from J, leaving 11 bases between them. CDR3 nucleotide sequence: TGCGCCAGCAGCTTGGACCCGGCGGGTTCTGGAAACACCATATATTTT. Protein product: CASSLDPAGSGNTIYF.

The rearrangement joins TRBV7-9 to TRBJ2-2; tentatively, D is TRBD1 (5 bases). Trimming cost V 9 bases and J 1 base, with 12 bases left between them. The germline V gene encodes CDR1 SEHNR and CDR2 FQNEAQ (reference sequence). CDR3 size: 14 residues. CDR3 sequence reads: CASKRQMNTGELFF. The DNA for the CDR3 is TGTGCCAGTAAAAGACAGATGAACACCGGGGAGCTGTTTTTT. Full variable domain (outside the CDR3, taken from reference TRBV7-9 and TRBJ2-2): DTGVSQNPRHKITKRGQNVTFRCDPISEHNRLYWYRQTLGQGPEFLTYFQNEAQLEKSRLLSDRFSAERPKGSFSTLEIQRTEQGDSAMYLCASKRQMNTGELFFGEGSRLTVL.

This chain uses TRBV14 with TRBJ2-3, with unresolved D. There are 18 residues in the CDR3. The V and J ends lost 3 bases and 0 bases respectively, with 19 bases between them. Germline assignment: CDR1 SGHDN and CDR2 FVKESK. In DNA form, the CDR3 reads TGTGCCAGCAGCCAGAGGACCTTCGGCGGAGAAAGCACAGATACGCAGTATTTT. Residues: CASSQRTFGGESTDTQYF.

The chain combines TRBV6-6 with TRBJ1-6; D remains unclear. This CDR3 has 13 residues. The germline V gene encodes CDR1 MNHNY and CDR2 SVGAGI (reference sequence). The V and J ends lost 6 bases and 7 bases respectively, with 10 bases between them. CDR3 in amino acids: CASRAVPNSPLHF. For the CDR3, the DNA is TGTGCCAGCAGAGCGGTTCCAAATTCACCCCTCCACTTT.

The chain recombines TRBV5-5 with TRBJ2-7; 7 nucleotides line up with TRBD1. The junction had 2 bases not matched to a gene; V was cut back by 2 bases and J by 6 bases. This CDR3 has 12 amino acids. Germline-derived CDR1 and CDR2 are SGHKS and YYEKEE (reference sequence). The CDR3 loop is CASSFTGVEQYF. The DNA of the CDR3 is TGTGCCAGCAGCTTCACAGGGGTCGAGCAGTACTTC.